This TCR beta chain was profiled in a study of graft-versus-host responses after intestinal transplantation. General observations from the study: Allografts carried high graft-versus-host to host-versus-graft clonal ratios in patients having graft-donor T cell macrochimerism. Marrow from the recipient contained GvH clones, some of which had appeared first in ileum or blood.

As to this clone: Its antigen is not identified.

Generated by immunoSEQ multiplex PCR, the TCRdb table keeps only in-frame clones and is missing some. The table shows tens of thousands of clones, with 91% occurring only once. V trimming: 4 bases; J trimming: 4 bases; junction bases outside the gene matches: 6. This CDR3 comprises 14 residues. Germline assignment: CDR1 MNHEY and CDR2 SVGAGI. The receptor comes from a human donor who received an intestinal transplant. The sequenced sample was unstimulated CD4+ T cells sorted from spleen or lymph node cells, obtained before intestinal transplant. The chain uses TRBV6-5 and TRBJ1-1, with TRBD1 matching 7 bases. CDR3 region: CASSWDRSFTEAFF. CDR3 DNA sequence: TGTGCCAGCAGTTGGGACAGATCCTTCACTGAAGCTTTCTTT.